The subject of this entry is one TCR beta chain. The conserved phenylalanine or tryptophan is not found at the CDR3 terminus, so this likely reflects a read error. It is unclear where the CDR3 begins or ends on the DNA, so no DNA is shown, and the CDR3 is as TCRdb lists it. Preparation of the TCRbeta library used unique molecular identifiers. TCRdb re-called the PCR reads with MiXCR, one entry per CDR3 protein. The sample has some 490,000 distinct CDR3 sequences; approximately 13% are singletons. The sample comes from a study of T-cell reconstitution after alpha-beta-depleted transplantation in children. CDR1 and CDR2 (germline): SGHRS, YFSETQ. The CDR3 extends over 8 residues, inclusive of both ends.

The gene calls are TRBV5-1 and TRBJ2-1; the tabulated D call, TRBD1, remains unverified against the DNA. This sequence originates from a human donor who donated a stem cell graft to a child with combined immunodeficiency. The specimen comprised PBMCs from the stem cell graft donor, sampled from the stem cell graft. The CDR3 sequence is CASRQVGV.